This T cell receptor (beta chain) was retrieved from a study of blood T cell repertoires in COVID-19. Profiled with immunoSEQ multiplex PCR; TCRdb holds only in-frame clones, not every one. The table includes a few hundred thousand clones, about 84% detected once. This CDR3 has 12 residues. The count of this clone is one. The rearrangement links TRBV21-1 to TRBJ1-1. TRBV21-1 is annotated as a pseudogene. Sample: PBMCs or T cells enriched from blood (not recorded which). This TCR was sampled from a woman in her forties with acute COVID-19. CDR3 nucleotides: TGTGCCAGCAGAACCCCGGGGACTGAAGCTTTCTTT. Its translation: CASRTPGTEAFF.